Each of the 21 T cell receptor beta chains below was sequenced from the same sample in a study of cytomegalovirus exposure and HLA in healthy donors. Researchers ran the PCR with 60 Vbeta and 13 Jbeta primers. The table came from immunoSEQ multiplex PCR; TCRdb's copy has only in-frame clones and leaves some out. The sample lists 55,000 to 80,000 clones, about 82% seen once, with 2.5% to 3% in the top ten. The sample taken for sequencing was PBMCs. All receptors derive from a woman aged 25-40 years in good health and CMV-seronegative.

The rearrangement uses TRBV5-1 and TRBJ2-1; D gene unclear. The germline V gene encodes CDR1 SGHRS and CDR2 YFSETQ. There are 14 residues in the CDR3. V shed 5 bases and J shed 1 base, with 10 bases lying between them. CDR3 nucleotides: TGCGCCAGCAGTGAGCCACGGTCCTACAATGAGCAGTTCTTC. This translates into CASSEPRSYNEQFF. The full variable domain, completed using reference TRBV5-1 and TRBJ2-1, is KAGVTQTPRYLIKTRGQQVTLSCSPISGHRSVSWYQQTPGQGLQFLFEYFSETQRNKGNFPGRFSGRQFSNSRSEMNVSTLELGDSALYLCASSEPRSYNEQFFGPGTRLTVL.

V and J are TRBV7-2 and TRBJ2-3; perhaps TRBD1 as D (5 bases). V lost 3 bases and J 7 bases, leaving 8 bases between the germline ends. CDR1 and CDR2 (germline): SGHTA, FQGNSA. The CDR3 runs 12 residues. The CDR3 coding sequence is TGTGCCAGCAGCTTGACAGTCTATACGCAGTATTTT. Its protein product is CASSLTVYTQYF.

The chain couples TRBV5-1 to TRBJ1-2; 7 bases align to TRBD1. V was clipped by 2 bases and J by 2 bases; unmatched bases: 6. This CDR3 is built from 15 residues. CDR1 SGHRS and CDR2 YFSETQ come from the germline V gene. The CDR3 loop is CASSFPGQPNYGYTF. CDR3 DNA sequence: TGCGCCAGCAGCTTCCCGGGACAGCCGAACTATGGCTACACCTTC.

The rearrangement uses TRBV29-1 and TRBJ2-3; 10 bases agree with TRBD2. With 4 bases clipped from V and 5 bases from J, the junction kept 3 bases outside the gene matches. Germline loops: CDR1 SQVTM, CDR2 ANQGSEA. This CDR3 region has 13 residues. In DNA form, the CDR3 reads TGCAGCGTTGGGACTAGCGGAGTAGATACGCAGTATTTT. Protein product: CSVGTSGVDTQYF.

The V gene is TRBV5-1, the J gene TRBJ1-1; D is unclear. V lost 3 bases, J lost 11 bases, and 8 bases lay in between. This CDR3 comprises 10 residues. CDR1 is SGHRS, CDR2 YFSETQ, per germline. CDR3 protein: CASSSREAFF. The DNA of the CDR3 is TGCGCCAGCAGCTCGAGGGAGGCTTTCTTT.

The chain has TRBV10-3 and TRBJ1-5, with D hard to call. Germline V gene data show CDR1 as ENHRY and CDR2 as SYGVKD. Trimming took off 0 bases at V and 6 bases at J, with 9 bases between the two ends. The CDR3 spans 14 residues. CDR3 residues: CAISESTEVQPQHF. CDR3 sequence (DNA): TGTGCCATCAGTGAGTCGACTGAGGTTCAGCCCCAGCATTTT.

J is TRBJ1-1 and V is TRBV19, with D unresolved. The CDR3 length is 15 residues. CDR1 is LNHDA and CDR2 is SQIVND in the germline V gene (reference sequence). The V and J ends lost 0 bases and 6 bases respectively, with 14 bases between them. The CDR3 DNA reads as TGTGCCAGTAGTATAGATTCAAGAGTGCGGGCTGAAGCTTTCTTT. Encoded protein: CASSIDSRVRAEAFF. The complete variable domain, with remaining parts taken from reference TRBV19 and TRBJ1-1, reads DGGITQSPKYLFRKEGQNVTLSCEQNLNHDAMYWYRQDPGQGLRLIYYSQIVNDFQKGDIAEGYSVSREKKESFPLTVTSAQKNPTAFYLCASSIDSRVRAEAFFGQGTRLTVV.

CDR3 region: CASSDTGQGVGGYTF. The CDR3 nucleotides read TGTGCCAGCAGTGACACCGGACAGGGAGTGGGTGGCTACACCTTC. The V and J genes are TRBV6-4 and TRBJ1-2; 8 bases agree with TRBD1. Germline V lookup: CDR1 MRHNA, CDR2 SNTAGT. This CDR3 is built from 15 residues. Unmatched junction bases numbered 9, after V lost 2 bases and J lost 7 bases.

This clone was seen a few times. The chain employs TRBV7-2 and TRBJ1-2; D remains ambiguous. This CDR3 is built from 17 residues. Between the trimmed V and J ends, which lost 6 bases and 0 bases, there was a span of 20 bases. Germline CDR1 SGHTA, CDR2 FQGNSA. CDR3 DNA: TGTGCCAGCAGTCCCATCCCCCCCGGGGAAGCTAACTATGGCTACACCTTC. Protein sequence: CASSPIPPGEANYGYTF.

This chain joins TRBV19 and TRBJ1-1; 10 bases line up with TRBD1. This CDR3 is 14 amino acids long. Looked up from germline, CDR1 is LNHDA and CDR2 is SQIVND (reference sequence). The ends lost 7 bases at V and 3 bases at J; junction bases unmatched: 5. The chain's CDR3 is CASKTGGRYTEAFF. CDR3 bases: TGTGCCAGTAAGACAGGGGGCCGGTACACTGAAGCTTTCTTT.

J is TRBJ2-7 and V is TRBV30; tentatively, D is TRBD1 (6 bases). The length of the CDR3 is 15 residues. With 0 bases removed from V and 2 bases from J, the gap between germline ends came to 14 bases. The germline V gene has CDR1 GTSNPN and CDR2 SVGIG (reference sequence). CDR3 bases: TGTGCCTGGAGTGTTCTTCCGGGACACCCCTACGAGCAGTACTTC. This gives the protein CAWSVLPGHPYEQYF.

The genes are TRBV28 and TRBJ1-6; 10 nucleotides line up with TRBD1. V dropped 6 bases and J dropped 10; count of bases not matched to a gene: 18. Germline V gives CDR1 MDHEN, CDR2 SYDVKM. This CDR3 is built from 18 residues. The CDR3 sequence: CASSQNGPGTGESSPLHF. CDR3 coding DNA: TGTGCCAGCAGCCAAAACGGCCCCGGGACAGGGGAGTCCTCACCCCTCCACTTT.

The chain has TRBV28 and TRBJ2-7, with 7 positions matching TRBD2. J gave up 6 bases and V 8 bases, and 4 bases lay outside the gene matches. The CDR3 extends over 11 amino acids. Germline V CDR1 and CDR2: MDHEN, SYDVKM. The CDR3 spells CASGGGTEQYF. The CDR3 nucleotides read TGTGCCAGCGGGGGAGGGACCGAGCAGTACTTC. Filled out from reference TRBV28 and TRBJ2-7, the complete variable domain reads DVKVTQSSRYLVKRTGEKVFLECVQDMDHENMFWYRQDPGLGLRLIYFSYDVKMKEKGDIPEGYSVSREKKERFSLILESASTNQTSMYLCASGGGTEQYFGPGTRLTVT.

The chain combines TRBV10-3 with TRBJ2-7; D is perhaps TRBD1 (6 bases). In germline, CDR1 is ENHRY, CDR2 SYGVKD. The V end lost 6 bases, the J end lost 2 bases, and 17 bases lay between the germline ends. The CDR3 is made up of 15 amino acids. Here the CDR3 reads CAIRGPGHSTYEQYF. Here the CDR3 DNA reads TGTGCCATCAGGGGTCCGGGACATTCAACCTACGAGCAGTACTTC.

This clone has more than one count but fewer than ten. The rearrangement uses TRBV5-5 and TRBJ1-5, with TRBD1 matching over 8 bases. With 5 bases clipped from V and 4 bases from J, the junction kept 2 bases outside the gene matches. The CDR3 has 13 amino acids. From germline, CDR1 is SGHKS and CDR2 YYEKEE (reference sequence). CDR3 DNA sequence: TGTGCCAGCAGACGGACAGGGAATCAGCCCCAGCATTTT. Protein product: CASRRTGNQPQHF.

This clone has only one observation. The V call is TRBV29-1, the J call TRBJ2-3; TRBD2 matches at 12 bases. The CDR3 contains 18 residues. Per the germline V gene, CDR1 is SQVTM and CDR2 is ANQGSEA. V lost 5 bases, J lost 0 bases, and 12 bases stayed unmatched. CDR3 residues: CSVPFTTSGGISTDTQYF. The CDR3, as DNA: TGCAGCGTTCCCTTTACTACTAGCGGGGGGATTAGCACAGATACGCAGTATTTT.

CDR3 DNA sequence: TGTGCCAGCAGCTTGCTGAGCACCGGGGAGCTGTTTTTT. Protein: CASSLLSTGELFF. The chain uses TRBV7-8 and TRBJ2-2, with D unclear. Germline V gene lookup returns CDR1 SGHVS and CDR2 FQNEAQ. The CDR3 extends over 13 amino acids. Deletions cut 3 bases from V and 4 bases from J, with 6 bases between.

The V and J genes are TRBV11-3 and TRBJ1-1; D is unresolved. Trimming removed 5 bases from V and 2 bases from J, with 15 bases in between. CDR1 and CDR2 (germline): SGHNT, YENEEA. The CDR3 spans 15 residues. In DNA, the CDR3 is TGTGCCAGCAGCGCGCCACAGAAACCTAACACTGAAGCTTTCTTT. Translated: CASSAPQKPNTEAFF.

This clone was detected only once. The chain couples TRBV7-8 to TRBJ1-2, with TRBD1 matching 7 bases. The junction had 7 bases not matched to a gene; V was cut back by 4 bases and J by 8 bases. Germline CDR1 SGHVS, CDR2 FQNEAQ. The CDR3 length is 13 residues. The DNA of the CDR3 is TGTGCCAGCAGCTCCCAGACAGGGCTAGGCTACACCTTC. This sequence encodes CASSSQTGLGYTF.

V is TRBV19 and J is TRBJ2-5; TRBD1 aligns across 8 bases. The better agreement between TRBJ2-7 and the DNA end casts doubt on the J call. Germline V gene sequence: CDR1 LNHDA, CDR2 SQIVND (reference sequence). This CDR3 spans 15 amino acids. DNA for the CDR3: TGTGCCAGTAGTATGGGGACAGGAACTCCCTACGAGCAGTACTTC. This sequence encodes CASSMGTGTPYEQYF.

The chain combines TRBV13 with TRBJ1-3; no reliable D call. Trimming left V 2 bases short and J 0 bases short, with 8 bases between. The CDR3 length is 15 residues. Germline V gene sequence: CDR1 PRHDT, CDR2 FYEKMQ (reference sequence). As DNA, the CDR3 is TGTGCCAGCAGCTTACGAGGGAGCTCTGGAAACACCATATATTTT. Amino acid sequence: CASSLRGSSGNTIYF.